This T cell receptor beta chain emerged from a study of circulating CD8 cells and anti-PD-1 response in melanoma. Germline assignment: CDR1 MNHEY and CDR2 SMNVEV (reference sequence). J lost 7 bases, V lost 3 bases, and 28 bases had no gene match. CDR3 length: 23 amino acids. Four subsets defined by PD-1 and/or TIGIT were sorted from live CD3+CD8+TCRalphabeta+ cells. In this sample, this clonotype is medium-sized (0.01 to 0.1%). TCR libraries were prepared from approximately 15 ng of total RNA with the QIAseq Immune Repertoire TCR panel. TCRdb independently ran MiXCR on the reads; one entry per CDR3 protein. Among several hundred distinct CDR3 sequences listed, 7.8% were seen once.

The J gene is TRBJ2-1, the V gene TRBV27; 12 bases are shared with TRBD1. This specimen was CD8+ T cells from PBMCs, taken at baseline or after one month of anti-PD-1 therapy (not recorded which). This TCR derives from a human donor with melanoma. DNA of the CDR3: TGTGCCAGCAGTTTCTCAGGGACAGGGGGCCTAAACGTGTCCCCGTCCGGACGAAATGAGCAGTTCTTC. The encoded protein is CASSFSGTGGLNVSPSGRNEQFF.